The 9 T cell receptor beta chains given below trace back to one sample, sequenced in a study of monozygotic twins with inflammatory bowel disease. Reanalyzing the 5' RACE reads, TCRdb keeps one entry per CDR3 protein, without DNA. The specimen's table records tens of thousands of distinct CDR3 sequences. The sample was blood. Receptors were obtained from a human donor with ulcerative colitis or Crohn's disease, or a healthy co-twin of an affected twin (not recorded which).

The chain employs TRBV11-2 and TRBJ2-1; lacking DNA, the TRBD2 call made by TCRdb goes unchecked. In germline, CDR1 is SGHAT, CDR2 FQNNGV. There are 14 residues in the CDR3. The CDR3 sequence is CASNPGLPVDEQFF.

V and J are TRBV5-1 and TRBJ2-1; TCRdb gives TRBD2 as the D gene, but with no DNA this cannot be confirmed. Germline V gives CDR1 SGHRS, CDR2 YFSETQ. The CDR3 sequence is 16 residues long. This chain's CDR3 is CASSFTGTSGGDEQFF.

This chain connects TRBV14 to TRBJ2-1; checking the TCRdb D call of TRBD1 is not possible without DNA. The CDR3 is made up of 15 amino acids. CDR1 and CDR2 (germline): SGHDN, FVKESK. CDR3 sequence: CASSPWDRGYNEQFF.

The CDR3 sequence: CSARDLHTLRDGYTF. The V call is TRBV20-1, the J call TRBJ1-2. The germline gives CDR1 DFQATT, CDR2 SNEGSKA (reference sequence). This CDR3 region has 15 residues.

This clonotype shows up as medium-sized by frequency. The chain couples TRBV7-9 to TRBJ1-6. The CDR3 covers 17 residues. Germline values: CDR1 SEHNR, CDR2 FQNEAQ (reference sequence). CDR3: CASSLASPRQGNSPLHF.

The CDR3 reads CASKTGSDQETQYF. This rearrangement joins TRBV12-3 or TRBV12-4 to TRBJ2-5; TCRdb outputs TRBD1, but without DNA this stays unchecked. This CDR3 is built from 14 residues.

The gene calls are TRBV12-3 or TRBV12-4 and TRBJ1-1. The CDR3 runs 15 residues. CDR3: CASSLTSRGYTEAFF.

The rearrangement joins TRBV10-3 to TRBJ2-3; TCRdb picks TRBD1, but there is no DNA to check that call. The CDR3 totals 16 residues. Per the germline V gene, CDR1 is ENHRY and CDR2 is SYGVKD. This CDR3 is CAISESRAGRTDTQYF.

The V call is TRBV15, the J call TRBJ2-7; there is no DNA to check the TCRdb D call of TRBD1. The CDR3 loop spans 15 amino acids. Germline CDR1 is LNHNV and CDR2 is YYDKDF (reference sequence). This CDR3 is CATSLGAGGSDEQYF.